The 10 T cell receptor beta chains below were found in one sample sequenced in a study of blood T cell repertoires in COVID-19. Measured with immunoSEQ multiplex PCR; TCRdb has only the in-frame clones, and not every one. This table holds around 260,000 clones, 80% to 85% found once. Material: peripheral blood. The receptor source for this set is a person aged 65-85 years with COVID-19, enrolled during active disease.

The chain uses TRBV10-3 and TRBJ2-6; possibly TRBD2 for D (6 bases). This CDR3 region has 15 residues. CDR1 and CDR2 from the germline V gene are ENHRY and SYGVKD. V was shortened by 10 bases and J by 2 bases, with 15 bases between the two germline ends. This CDR3 reads CANGGGSAGANVLTF. As DNA, the CDR3 is TGTGCCAACGGCGGAGGGTCAGCTGGGGCCAACGTCCTGACTTTC.

J is TRBJ2-4 and V is TRBV7-2; 7 bases match TRBD2. Germline-derived CDR1 and CDR2 are SGHTA and FQGNSA. This CDR3 is 14 amino acids long. V was pared by 1 base and J by 9 bases, with 6 bases of the junction left unmatched. In DNA form, the CDR3 reads TGTGCCAGCAGCTTAGAGGCGGGGGAAGGCATTCAGTACTTC. Its translation is CASSLEAGEGIQYF.

CDR3 coding DNA: TGCGCCAGCAGCTTAGTGGGGTCGGGACAGGAAAAACTGTTTTTT. It specifies CASSLVGSGQEKLFF. V usage is TRBV5-1 and J usage is TRBJ1-4; 7 nucleotides match TRBD1. J gave up 8 bases and V 2 bases, and 9 bases lay outside the gene matches. Germline V lookup: CDR1 SGHRS, CDR2 YFSETQ. The CDR3 is 15 amino acids.

This clone was picked up one time. This chain connects TRBV7-9 to TRBJ1-6; TRBD1 might be the D (6 bases). The CDR3 totals 15 residues. The germline V and J ends were trimmed by 1 base and 9 bases, with 13 bases remaining between them. Germline values: CDR1 SEHNR, CDR2 FQNEAQ (reference sequence). The CDR3 bases are TGTGCCAGCAGCTTAGATAACAGGGCCCTTTCACCCCTCCACTTT. Protein: CASSLDNRALSPLHF.

This clone was counted only a few times. V and J are TRBV5-8 and TRBJ2-1; 10 bases agree with TRBD1. Per the germline V gene, CDR1 is SGHTS and CDR2 is YDEGEE. Losses at the gene ends were 2 bases for V and 7 bases for J; bases not matched to a gene: 6. The CDR3 totals 15 residues. The CDR3 spells CASSFGTGVRNEQFF. The CDR3 DNA reads TGTGCCAGCAGCTTCGGGACAGGGGTAAGAAATGAGCAGTTCTTC.

This clone was recorded only once. The chain carries TRBV5-1 and TRBJ1-3, with no clear D. The CDR3 totals 14 residues. Germline V gene data show CDR1 as SGHRS and CDR2 as YFSETQ. Deletions cut 5 bases from V and 4 bases from J, with 13 bases between. Here the CDR3 reads CASSELSVGNTIYF. The CDR3 nucleotides read TGCGCCAGCAGTGAGCTTTCGGTCGGAAACACCATATATTTT.

The chain employs TRBV5-4 and TRBJ2-1, with D unresolved. The V gene lost 4 bases and the J gene lost 9 bases, with 8 bases spanning the gap. Germline values: CDR1 SGHNT, CDR2 YYREEE (reference sequence). The CDR3 totals 11 residues. CDR3 region: CASSLVGEQFF. The CDR3, as DNA: TGTGCCAGCAGCCTAGTAGGTGAGCAGTTCTTC.

J is TRBJ1-5 and V is TRBV28; D unresolved. The CDR3 loop spans 11 amino acids. CDR1 and CDR2 from the germline V gene are MDHEN and SYDVKM. Trimming took 6 bases from V and 6 from J, leaving 6 bases between them. The CDR3 nucleotides are TGTGCCAGCAGGGGGAGTCAGCCCCAGCATTTT. Translating it yields CASRGSQPQHF.

The V call is TRBV7-2, the J call TRBJ1-2, with D unresolved. There are 13 residues in the CDR3. Germline CDR1 and CDR2: SGHTA and FQGNSA. V was pared by 1 base and J by 4 bases, with 7 bases between. CDR3 in DNA: TGTGCCAGCAGCTTAGGCAGGTCCTATGGCTACACCTTC. This encodes CASSLGRSYGYTF.

This clone has more than one count but fewer than ten. The rearrangement uses TRBV2 and TRBJ1-1; D call uncertain. Germline V gives CDR1 SNHLY, CDR2 FYNNEI. The CDR3 has 13 amino acids. Trimming pared 4 bases from V and 1 base from J, leaving 7 bases between. The CDR3 protein is CASSVHENTEAFF. In DNA form, the CDR3 reads TGTGCCAGCAGTGTACACGAGAACACTGAAGCTTTCTTT. The variable domain in full, with the rest retrieved from reference TRBV2 and TRBJ1-1, is EPEVTQTPSHQVTQMGQEVILRCVPISNHLYFYWYRQILGQKVEFLVSFYNNEISEKSEIFDDQFSVERPDGSNFTLKIRSTKLEDSAMYFCASSVHENTEAFFGQGTRLTVV.